These 5 T cell receptor beta chains were sequenced from one sample in a study of PD-1 blockade in mismatch repair-deficient tumors. Sequenced by immunoSEQ multiplex PCR; TCRdb stores in-frame clones only, minus some. The data contain roughly 130,000 clones, roughly 86% of them singletons. Specimen: peripheral blood, collected roughly 67 weeks after starting pembrolizumab. The receptors stem from an adult with mismatch repair-deficient cancer.

This clone was seen only once. The CDR3 sequence: CASSVGTGDYNEQFF. In DNA form, the CDR3 reads TGTGCCAGCAGTGTTGGGACAGGGGATTACAATGAGCAGTTCTTC. The rearrangement uses TRBV6-4 and TRBJ2-1; TRBD1 aligns across 10 bases. CDR1 is MRHNA and CDR2 is SNTAGT in the germline V gene. After removal of 4 bases from V and 4 bases from J, the junction contained 4 bases not matched to a gene. The CDR3 runs 15 residues.

J is TRBJ2-2 and V is TRBV4-2; a weak D match, TRBD2 (7 bases). V lost 6 bases and J 5 bases, leaving 16 bases between the germline ends. CDR1 is LGHNA and CDR2 is YNFKEQ in the germline V gene. The CDR3 contains 15 residues. In nucleotides, the CDR3 is TGTGCCAGCAGGCCGGTAGGGGGGGAAACCGGGGAGCTGTTTTTT. Protein sequence: CASRPVGGETGELFF.

V is TRBV5-5 and J is TRBJ1-2; D remains ambiguous. CDR3 length equals 15 residues. V dropped 2 bases and J dropped 4 bases, with 15 bases sitting between them. Per germline, CDR1 SGHKS and CDR2 YYEKEE (reference sequence). This chain's CDR3 is CASSFSLYGTYGYTF. The CDR3 DNA reads TGTGCCAGCAGCTTTTCTTTGTACGGAACCTATGGCTACACCTTC.

The rearrangement links TRBV7-2 to TRBJ2-3; TRBD1 might be the D (5 bases). Germline V gene sequence: CDR1 SGHTA, CDR2 FQGNSA. V lost 3 bases and J 2 bases, leaving 18 bases between the germline ends. This CDR3 has 17 amino acids. The chain's CDR3 is CASSLGQGLMHTDTQYF. CDR3 coding DNA: TGTGCCAGCAGCTTGGGGCAGGGATTGATGCACACAGATACGCAGTATTTT.

The rearrangement links TRBV11-2 to TRBJ2-1; 12 bases fit TRBD2. The CDR3 is 14 residues long. Trimming removed 6 bases from V and 6 bases from J; junction bases left unmatched: 3. The V gene's germline CDR1 is SGHAT and CDR2 FQNNGV. In nucleotides, the CDR3 is TGTGCCAGCAGACTAGCGGGAGGAGGCAATGAGCAGTTCTTC. Its translation is CASRLAGGGNEQFF.